The 7 T cell receptor beta chains below were found in one sample sequenced in a study of beta chain features in type 1 diabetes. cDNA synthesis used the whole RNA isolate, giving expressed TCRB sequences. Using immunoSEQ multiplex PCR, the repertoire was profiled, and TCRdb retains in-frame clones only, with some absent. This sample has roughly 400,000 clones, with more than 11% found just once. Sequencing was carried out using naive CD4+ T cells from blood. These TCRs come from a young man in good health.

The J gene is TRBJ1-2, the V gene TRBV4-3, with 7 bases lining up with TRBD1. V was pared by 3 bases and J by 8 bases, with 6 bases of the junction left unmatched. The CDR3 covers 13 residues. Germline-derived CDR1 and CDR2 are LGHNA and YSLEER. CDR3 sequence reads: CASSQDRYTGYTF. The CDR3 coding sequence is TGCGCCAGCAGCCAGGACAGGTATACGGGCTACACCTTC.

V gene TRBV20-1 combines with J gene TRBJ1-2; D ambiguous. V was shortened by 3 bases and J by 4 bases, with 6 bases between the two germline ends. Germline V gene data show CDR1 as DFQATT and CDR2 as SNEGSKA (reference sequence). This CDR3 has 11 residues. Here the CDR3 reads CSARSGYGYTF. The DNA of the CDR3 is TGCAGTGCTAGGTCCGGCTATGGCTACACCTTC.

The chain has TRBV9 and TRBJ2-5, with 11 bases matching TRBD2. Germline values: CDR1 SGDLS, CDR2 YYNGEE. This CDR3 is built from 17 residues. The junction had 9 bases not matched to a gene; V was cut back by 0 bases and J by 5 bases. The CDR3 protein is CASSVDTSGGLEETQYF. The CDR3 nucleotides are TGTGCCAGCAGCGTAGATACTAGCGGGGGCCTCGAGGAGACCCAGTACTTC.

This clone has just a few counts. This CDR3 is CASSLEGSNEKLFF. CDR3 DNA: TGTGCCAGCAGCTTAGAAGGGTCTAATGAAAAACTGTTTTTT. The chain joins TRBV7-9 to TRBJ1-4; D remains unclear. Germline V gene sequence: CDR1 SEHNR, CDR2 FQNEAQ (reference sequence). CDR3 length equals 14 residues. The ends were cut back, 1 base at V and 3 bases at J, with 6 bases in the middle.

There are a few counts of this clone. CDR3: CASSLSNRLGRGANEQFF. The CDR3 region has the DNA TGTGCCAGCAGCTTATCGAATCGCCTGGGCAGGGGGGCGAATGAGCAGTTCTTC. This chain connects TRBV11-2 to TRBJ2-1, with D possibly matching TRBD1 (7 bases). V dropped 2 bases and J dropped 7 bases, with 24 bases sitting between them. There are 18 residues in the CDR3. CDR1 is SGHAT, CDR2 FQNNGV, per germline.

J is TRBJ2-7 and V is TRBV7-9; 7 nucleotides match TRBD2. V lost 3 bases and J lost 3; bases outside the gene matches: 2. The germline CDR1 and CDR2 sequences are SEHNR and FQNEAQ (reference sequence). The CDR3 covers 13 residues. CDR3 residues: CASSLTSSYEQYV. In DNA form, the CDR3 reads TGTGCCAGCAGCTTGACTAGCAGCTACGAGCAGTACGTC.

The V and J genes are TRBV4-3 and TRBJ2-2; TRBD2 matches at 10 bases. The CDR3 is 16 residues long. V trimming: 4 bases; J trimming: 6 bases; junction bases outside the gene matches: 8. Germline V gene data show CDR1 as LGHNA and CDR2 as YSLEER. CDR3 sequence (DNA): TGCGCCAGCAGCCCCAAAGGCCTAGCGGGGGCCGGGGAGCTGTTTTTT. Translating it yields CASSPKGLAGAGELFF.